This is a list of T cell receptor beta chains from one sample in a study of OX40 agonist ivuxolimab in advanced cancers. The repertoire was sequenced with immunoSEQ multiplex PCR; TCRdb's copy has only in-frame clones and lacks some. This sample has over 40,000 clones, with around 82% found just once. This sample comprised CD4+ or CD8+ T cells sorted from blood, obtained in a trial of the OX40 agonist ivuxolimab. The origin of the receptors is an adult with an advanced solid tumor such as melanoma, head and neck, liver or kidney cancer. CDR3s include the opening cysteine and the closing phenylalanine or tryptophan. A D gene is named only where the DNA matches it firmly. Some rows mark clone size as missing; the rest say once, few, many or name a class of expanded clone.

d_call clone_size j_call v_call cdr3_aa cdr3_nt
TRBD2 NA TRBJ2-7 TRBV7-2 CASSLSSGLARSNEQYF TGTGCCAGCAGCTTAAGTTCAGGACTAGCGCGGTCCAACGAGCAGTACTTC
TRBD2 NA TRBJ2-7 TRBV10-2 CASSEVSGRARDEQYF TGCGCCAGCAGTGAAGTAAGCGGGAGGGCCCGGGACGAGCAGTACTTC
TRBD2 NA TRBJ2-5 TRBV10-3 CAISDAGAQYF TGTGCCATCAGTGACGCGGGAGCCCAGTACTTC
NA NA TRBJ2-7 TRBV19 CASSIVDTSSEQYF TGTGCCAGTAGTATAGTGGACACCTCGAGCGAGCAGTACTTC
TRBD2 NA TRBJ2-1 TRBV5-1 CASSRGDQTDNEQFF TGCGCCAGCAGTCGGGGGGACCAGACTGACAATGAGCAGTTCTTC
NA NA TRBJ2-7 TRBV5-4 CASSSGILSREQYF TGTGCCAGCAGCTCCGGTATTCTTTCGCGAGAGCAGTACTTC
NA NA TRBJ2-3 TRBV6-5 CASTDLLAGTQYF TGTGCCAGCACCGACCTACTAGCCGGTACGCAGTATTTT
NA NA TRBJ2-1 TRBV7-2 CASSVTYNEQFF TGTGCCAGCAGCGTGACTTACAATGAGCAGTTCTTC
TRBD2 NA TRBJ2-1 TRBV7-9 CASTPGGTSGRRAYNEQFF TGTGCCAGCACCCCGGGGGGGACTAGCGGGAGGAGGGCCTACAATGAGCAGTTCTTC
NA few TRBJ2-6 TRBV4-2 CASSQVLGNGANVLTF TGTGCCAGCAGCCAAGTCCTAGGGAACGGGGCCAACGTCCTGACTTTC
TRBD2 NA TRBJ2-3 TRBV9 CASSVTSGSGTDTQYF TGTGCCAGCAGCGTCACAAGCGGGAGCGGCACAGATACGCAGTATTTT
NA NA TRBJ2-7 TRBV5-8 CASSLWGGNKYEQYF TGTGCCAGCAGCTTGTGGGGCGGAAACAAATACGAGCAGTACTTC
NA NA TRBJ1-3 TRBV11-2 CASGLGVSGNTIYF TGTGCCAGCGGCTTGGGGGTCTCTGGAAACACCATATATTTT
TRBD2 NA TRBJ2-7 TRBV7-2 CASSITPGTSVGEQYF TGTGCCAGCAGCATAACTCCAGGGACTAGCGTGGGGGAGCAGTACTTC
NA NA TRBJ2-7 TRBV5-5 CASSPEVYEQYF TGTGCCAGCAGCCCAGAAGTCTACGAGCAGTACTTC
NA medium-sized TRBJ2-7 TRBV11-2 CASSLGGSGYEQYF TGTGCCAGCAGCTTAGGTGGTAGCGGCTACGAGCAGTACTTC
NA NA TRBJ2-1 TRBV4-3 CASSQDLDRLGKEFF TGCGCCAGCAGCCAAGACCTCGACAGGTTAGGTAAGGAGTTCTTC
TRBD1 NA TRBJ2-1 TRBV28 CASSLSPGQGNEQFF TGTGCCAGCAGTCTCTCTCCGGGACAGGGGAATGAGCAGTTCTTC
TRBD1 NA TRBJ2-5 TRBV6-5 CASSYSGQGREETQYF TGTGCCAGCAGTTACTCGGGACAGGGAAGGGAGGAGACCCAGTACTTC
NA NA TRBJ1-1 TRBV13 CASSPTQPARAAFF TGTGCCAGCAGCCCCACCCAGCCAGCCAGGGCAGCTTTCTTT
NA NA TRBJ1-5 TRBV15 CATSRDIGGYQPQHF TGTGCCACCAGCAGAGATATAGGGGGATATCAGCCCCAGCATTTT
TRBD1 NA TRBJ1-1 TRBV5-1 CASRGSGQLNTEAFF TGCGCCAGCAGGGGATCGGGACAGTTGAACACTGAAGCTTTCTTT